The subject of this entry is one T cell receptor beta chain. Antigen: not known. Germline-derived CDR1 and CDR2 are SGHDT and YYEEEE. This CDR3 is built from 15 residues. This entry is derived from a study of T cells expressing NK-cell markers. Study information: Repertoires of TCR beta were obtained from T cells sorted as CD3+CD56+NKG2C+, CD3+CD56+NKG2C- and CD3+CD56-NKG2C+.

Study-wide results and limits: In a handful of donors, dominant clonotypes made up roughly 28.3-65% of CD3+CD56-NKG2C+ cells. About six donors carried dominant NKG2C+ clonotypes that made up about 1.0-7.5% of their CD8+ T cells.

In generating TCR beta cDNA, 5'RACE template switching with UMIs was used. TCRdb reprocessed the 5' RACE reads; each CDR3 protein has one entry and no DNA is given. The ten most abundant clones cover roughly 5.2% of a sample with roughly 390,000 distinct CDR3 sequences. The sequencing sample was made of blood T cells: a sorted CD56 or NKG2C T cell subset, CD4+ or CD8+ T cells, or bulk PBMC T cells (not recorded which). The source is a man aged 18-70 years in good health. The chain uses TRBV5-6 and TRBJ1-1; TCRdb names TRBD1, which stays unverified in the absence of DNA. The CDR3 loop reads CASSLRLRTGTEAFF.